Below, 4 T cell receptor beta chains from the same sample are listed, as sequenced in a study of human T cells and chemical hapten exposure. Documented time point: patch test 1, 2 weeks after DPC sensitization. Treatment reported: therapeutic diphenylcyclopropenone sensitization with weekly scalp DPC. One entry per CDR3 protein, called by TCRdb with MiXCR from the RACE reads. The table has 300,000 to 350,000 distinct CDR3 sequences, under 8% seen once. The source material was whole blood, sampled in connection with sensitization to the hapten diphenylcyclopropenone (DPC). These receptors all stem from a woman aged 18 to 35 with alopecia areata. Some clones in this sample may be carry-over from other donors' samples.

The sample holds many counts of this clonotype. This chain uses TRBV5-4 with TRBJ1-2; 9 bases align to TRBD1. Germline V CDR1 and CDR2: SGHNT, YYREEE (reference sequence). V dropped 2 bases and J dropped 5; count of bases not matched to a gene: 7. CDR3 length: 15 amino acids. CDR3 nucleotide sequence: TGTGCCAGCAGCTTACAGGGGGCCATGCTTTATGGCTACACCTTC. Translated, it gives CASSLQGAMLYGYTF.

This clonotype was found a few times. The chain is built from TRBV28 and TRBJ2-7; the match to TRBD1 covers 7 bases. The ends lost 8 bases at V and 4 bases at J; junction bases unmatched: 8. The germline V gene has CDR1 MDHEN and CDR2 SYDVKM. This CDR3 has 13 residues. The CDR3 nucleotides are TGTGCCAGCGGAAGGGGGCTAGGTTACGAGCAGTACTTC. Its translation: CASGRGLGYEQYF.

This clonotype showed up just a few times. The chain has TRBV25-1 and TRBJ2-7; TRBD1 matches 8 bases. Trimming cost V 4 bases and J 0 bases; bases outside gene matches: 5. This CDR3 is built from 15 residues. The germline gives CDR1 MGHDK, CDR2 SYGVNS. The CDR3 loop reads CASSGRDRSSYEQYF. The CDR3 DNA sequence: TGTGCCAGCAGTGGCCGGGACAGGTCCTCCTACGAGCAGTACTTC.

The chain uses TRBV20-1 and TRBJ2-1, with 9 bases identical to TRBD2. The germline V gene encodes CDR1 DFQATT and CDR2 SNEGSKA (reference sequence). V shed 2 bases, J shed 7 bases, and the junction held 12 bases outside the gene matches. This CDR3 has 16 residues. The CDR3 loop reads CSARSGGGAGRNEQFF. The CDR3 region has the DNA TGCAGTGCTAGAAGTGGCGGGGGGGCCGGTCGAAATGAGCAGTTCTTC.